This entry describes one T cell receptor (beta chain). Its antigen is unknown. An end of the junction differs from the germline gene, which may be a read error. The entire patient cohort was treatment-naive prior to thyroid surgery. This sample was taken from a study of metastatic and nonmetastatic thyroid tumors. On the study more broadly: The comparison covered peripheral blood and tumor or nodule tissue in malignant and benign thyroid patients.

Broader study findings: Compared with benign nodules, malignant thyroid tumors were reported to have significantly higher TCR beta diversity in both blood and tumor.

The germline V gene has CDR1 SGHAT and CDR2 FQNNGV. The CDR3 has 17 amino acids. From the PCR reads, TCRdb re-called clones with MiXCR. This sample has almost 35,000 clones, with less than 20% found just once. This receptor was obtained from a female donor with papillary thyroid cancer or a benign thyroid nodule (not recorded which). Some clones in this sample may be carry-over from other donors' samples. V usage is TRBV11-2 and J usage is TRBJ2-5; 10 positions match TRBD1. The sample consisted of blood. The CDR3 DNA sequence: TGTGCCAGCAGCGCCGCCCCGGGACAGGGGAAAGGAGAGACCCAGTTGTTC. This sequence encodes CASSAAPGQGKGETQLF.